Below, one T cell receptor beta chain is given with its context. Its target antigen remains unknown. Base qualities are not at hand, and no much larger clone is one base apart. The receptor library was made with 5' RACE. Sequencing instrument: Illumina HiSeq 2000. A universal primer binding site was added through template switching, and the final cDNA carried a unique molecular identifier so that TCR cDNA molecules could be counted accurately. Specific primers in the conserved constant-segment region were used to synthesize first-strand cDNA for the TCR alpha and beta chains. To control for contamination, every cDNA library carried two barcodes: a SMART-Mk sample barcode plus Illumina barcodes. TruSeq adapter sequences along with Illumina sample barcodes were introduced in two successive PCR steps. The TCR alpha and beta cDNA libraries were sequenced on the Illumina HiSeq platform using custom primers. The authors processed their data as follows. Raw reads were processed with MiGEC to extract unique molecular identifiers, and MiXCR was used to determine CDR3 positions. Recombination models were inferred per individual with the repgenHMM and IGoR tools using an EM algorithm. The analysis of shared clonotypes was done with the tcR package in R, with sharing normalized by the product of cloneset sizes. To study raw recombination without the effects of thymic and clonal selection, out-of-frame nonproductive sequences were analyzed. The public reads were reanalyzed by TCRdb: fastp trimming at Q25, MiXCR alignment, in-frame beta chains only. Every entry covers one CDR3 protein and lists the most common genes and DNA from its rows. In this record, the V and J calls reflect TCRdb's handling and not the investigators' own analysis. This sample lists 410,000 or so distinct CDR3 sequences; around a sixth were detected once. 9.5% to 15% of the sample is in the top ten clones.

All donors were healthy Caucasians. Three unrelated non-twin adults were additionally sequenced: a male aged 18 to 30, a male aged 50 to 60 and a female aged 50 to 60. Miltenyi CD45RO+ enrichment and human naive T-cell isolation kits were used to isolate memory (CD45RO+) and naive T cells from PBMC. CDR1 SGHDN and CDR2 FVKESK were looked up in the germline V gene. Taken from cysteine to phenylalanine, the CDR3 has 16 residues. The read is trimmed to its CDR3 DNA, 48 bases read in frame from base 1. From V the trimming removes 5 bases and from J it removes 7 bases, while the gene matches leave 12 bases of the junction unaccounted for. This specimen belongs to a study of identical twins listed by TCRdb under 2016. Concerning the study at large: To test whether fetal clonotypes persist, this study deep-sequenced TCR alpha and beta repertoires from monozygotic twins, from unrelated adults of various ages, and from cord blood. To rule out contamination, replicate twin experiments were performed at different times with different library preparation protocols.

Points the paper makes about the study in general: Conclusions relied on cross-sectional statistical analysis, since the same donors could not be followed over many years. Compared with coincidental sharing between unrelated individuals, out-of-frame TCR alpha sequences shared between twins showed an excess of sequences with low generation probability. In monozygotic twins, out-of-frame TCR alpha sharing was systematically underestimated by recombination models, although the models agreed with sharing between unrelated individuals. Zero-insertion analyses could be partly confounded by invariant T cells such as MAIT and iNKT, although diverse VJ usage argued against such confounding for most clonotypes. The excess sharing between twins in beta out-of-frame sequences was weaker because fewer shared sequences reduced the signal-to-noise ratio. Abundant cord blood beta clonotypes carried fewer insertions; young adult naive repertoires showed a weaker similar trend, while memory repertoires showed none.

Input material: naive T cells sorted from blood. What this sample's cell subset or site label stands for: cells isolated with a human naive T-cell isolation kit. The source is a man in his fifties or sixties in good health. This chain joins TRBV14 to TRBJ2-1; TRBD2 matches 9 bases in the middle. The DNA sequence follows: TGTGCCAGCAGCTTCCTAGGGCGGGGGGGATTGAATGAGCAGTTCTTC. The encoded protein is CASSFLGRGGLNEQFF.